This paragraph reports one T cell receptor (beta chain). Researchers ran the PCR with 60 Vbeta and 13 Jbeta primers. The assay was immunoSEQ multiplex PCR, and TCRdb's table has in-frame clones only and misses some. This table has about 78,000 clones, about three quarters appearing once. These data are taken from a study of cytomegalovirus exposure and HLA in healthy donors. The CDR3 contains 14 residues. Germline V CDR1 and CDR2: MDHEN, SYDVKM. J was trimmed by 4 bases and V by 6 bases; bases with no gene match: 7. The chain carries TRBV28 and TRBJ1-2; TRBD1 matches at 8 bases. This TCR came from a woman aged 40 to 50 in good health and CMV-seropositive. The sample was PBMCs. CDR3 sequence: CASRSPGGGYGYTF. The DNA of the CDR3 is TGTGCCAGCAGATCTCCAGGGGGCGGCTATGGCTACACCTTC.